Below are 9 T cell receptor beta chains sequenced from a single sample in a study of T cell responses to AZD1222 COVID-19 vaccine. Repertoires were generated with immunoSEQ multiplex PCR, while TCRdb's copy carries only in-frame clones and drops some. The data contain 85,000 to 90,000 clones, around 88% of them singletons. The specimen was peripheral blood, collected on day 0 of MenACWY control vaccination. The receptors shown here come from an adult in good health.

The rearrangement joins TRBV27 to TRBJ2-7; D call uncertain. The length of the CDR3 is 12 residues. Germline loops: CDR1 MNHEY, CDR2 SMNVEV (reference sequence). V was clipped by 6 bases and J by 4 bases, with 10 bases between them. The CDR3 DNA is TGTGCCAGCAGATTAGAGCCGTACGAGCAGTACTTC. Translated: CASRLEPYEQYF.

The gene calls are TRBV7-2 and TRBJ1-2; no clear D gene. The CDR3 has 15 residues. V lost 4 bases and J lost 0, with 12 bases in between. Germline CDR1 is SGHTA and CDR2 is FQGNSA. In DNA, the CDR3 is TGTGCCAGCAGCTCCCCTGGGGTCACTAACTATGGCTACACCTTC. Protein: CASSSPGVTNYGYTF.

The V call is TRBV19, the J call TRBJ2-7; 9 bases agree with TRBD1. Germline trimming cut 5 bases from V and 5 bases from J; bases unmatched to any gene: 10. This CDR3 spans 15 amino acids. Germline CDR1 is LNHDA and CDR2 is SQIVND (reference sequence). CDR3 sequence: CASSPWGTGKDEQYF. DNA of the CDR3: TGTGCCAGTAGTCCATGGGGGACAGGGAAAGACGAGCAGTACTTC.

The chain links TRBV5-1 to TRBJ2-5; TRBD1 agrees at 12 bases. V lost 5 bases, J lost 5 bases, and 4 bases stayed unmatched. The germline V gene encodes CDR1 SGHRS and CDR2 YFSETQ. The CDR3 is 14 residues long. The CDR3 region is CASRGQGASETQYF. The CDR3 nucleotides are TGCGCCAGCAGGGGACAGGGGGCTTCGGAGACCCAGTACTTC. Full variable domain (remainder filled in from reference TRBV5-1 and TRBJ2-5): KAGVTQTPRYLIKTRGQQVTLSCSPISGHRSVSWYQQTPGQGLQFLFEYFSETQRNKGNFPGRFSGRQFSNSRSEMNVSTLELGDSALYLCASRGQGASETQYFGPGTRLLVL.

The chain links TRBV13 to TRBJ1-6; 9 nucleotides line up with TRBD1. Germline CDR1 PRHDT, CDR2 FYEKMQ (reference sequence). V dropped 0 bases and J dropped 7; count of bases not matched to a gene: 10. This CDR3 is built from 18 residues. CDR3 region: CASSLGDRGKRKNSPLHF. CDR3 coding DNA: TGTGCCAGCAGCTTAGGGGACAGGGGTAAGAGAAAAAATTCACCCCTCCACTTT.

This chain uses TRBV5-1 with TRBJ1-1; tentative D call: TRBD1 (6 bases). The length of the CDR3 is 15 residues. The ends were cut back, 2 bases at V and 3 bases at J, with 14 bases in the middle. The germline V gene has CDR1 SGHRS and CDR2 YFSETQ. The CDR3 spells CASSFNRAGDTEAFF. The CDR3 region has the DNA TGCGCCAGCAGCTTCAACAGGGCGGGTGACACTGAAGCTTTCTTT.

The genes are TRBV30 and TRBJ1-6, with 11 bases identical to TRBD1. With 1 base clipped from V and 7 bases from J, the junction kept 0 bases outside the gene matches. The CDR3 totals 14 residues. CDR1 and CDR2 (germline): GTSNPN, SVGIG (reference sequence). The CDR3 protein is CAWSGDRGNSPLHF. In nucleotides, the CDR3 is TGTGCCTGGAGTGGGGACAGGGGGAATTCACCCCTCCACTTT.

The V call is TRBV5-4, the J call TRBJ1-1; no firm D call. The germline V and J ends were trimmed by 0 bases and 1 base, with 4 bases remaining between them. The germline V gene encodes CDR1 SGHNT and CDR2 YYREEE (reference sequence). This CDR3 comprises 13 residues. The CDR3 nucleotides read TGTGCCAGCAGCTTGGTGACGAACACTGAAGCTTTCTTT. Protein: CASSLVTNTEAFF.

This chain links TRBV5-1 with TRBJ2-7; D uncertain. This CDR3 spans 13 amino acids. Deletions cut 0 bases from V and 5 bases from J, with 9 bases between. Germline-derived CDR1 and CDR2 are SGHRS and YFSETQ. Here the CDR3 DNA reads TGCGCCAGCAGCTTGGTTTGGGAAGACGAGCAGTACTTC. Translation gives CASSLVWEDEQYF. Complete variable domain (other parts from reference TRBV5-1 and TRBJ2-7): KAGVTQTPRYLIKTRGQQVTLSCSPISGHRSVSWYQQTPGQGLQFLFEYFSETQRNKGNFPGRFSGRQFSNSRSEMNVSTLELGDSALYLCASSLVWEDEQYFGPGTRLTVT.